The 18 T cell receptor beta chains in this list originate from one sample, sequenced in a study of shared clonotypes between healthy human individuals. Sequencing was performed with immunoSEQ multiplex PCR; in TCRdb, only in-frame clones are kept and a portion is missing. This table has fewer than 600,000 clones, just over 75% appearing once. The specimen was PBMCs. The source of these receptors is a woman aged 40 to 50 in good health. Some clones in this sample may be carry-over from other donors' samples.

This clone was observed once. The chain couples TRBV28 to TRBJ2-7, with D perhaps matching TRBD2 (5 bases). Trimming cost V 7 bases and J 3 bases, with 16 bases left between them. Germline-derived CDR1 and CDR2 are MDHEN and SYDVKM. The CDR3 contains 14 residues. In DNA form, the CDR3 reads TGTGCCAGCACCGCAGCGAGGGCTGGCTACGAGCAGTACTTC. Residues: CASTAARAGYEQYF.

The J gene is TRBJ2-5, the V gene TRBV7-2; TRBD1 matches 7 bases. With 3 bases clipped from V and 5 bases from J, the junction kept 3 bases outside the gene matches. CDR1 SGHTA and CDR2 FQGNSA come from the germline V gene. The CDR3 length is 13 residues. CDR3 loop: CASSFGTAETQYF. As DNA, the CDR3 is TGTGCCAGCAGCTTCGGGACAGCGGAGACCCAGTACTTC.

The chain links TRBV7-8 to TRBJ2-1; D is unclear. V lost 5 bases to trimming and J lost 2 bases, with 13 bases between them. This CDR3 has 15 residues. Germline CDR1 reads SGHVS; CDR2 reads FQNEAQ. CDR3 sequence (DNA): TGTGCCAGCAGCCGGATGAGCATCCCCTACAATGAGCAGTTCTTC. It is translated as CASSRMSIPYNEQFF.

The chain carries TRBV28 and TRBJ2-5, with 8 bases that match TRBD1. J lost 7 bases, V lost 2 bases, and 9 bases had no gene match. CDR3 length: 15 residues. Per germline, CDR1 MDHEN and CDR2 SYDVKM. CDR3 bases: TGTGCCAGCAGTTTACCCGACAGGGGCCGCGCGACCCAGTACTTC. Translated: CASSLPDRGRATQYF.

This clone was counted a few times. This chain uses TRBV28 with TRBJ1-1; D remains ambiguous. Germline loops: CDR1 MDHEN, CDR2 SYDVKM. The CDR3 runs to 10 residues. Deletions cut 10 bases from V and 6 bases from J, with 9 bases between. The CDR3 here is CATRTSEAFF. The CDR3 DNA reads TGTGCCACCCGAACCTCTGAAGCTTTCTTT.

This chain connects TRBV5-4 to TRBJ2-5; D could derive from TRBD1 or TRBD2 (6 bases each). The DNA end is a closer match to TRBJ2-7, so the J assignment may be wrong. CDR3 length: 13 amino acids. The V gene's germline CDR1 is SGHNT and CDR2 YYREEE (reference sequence). The DNA of the CDR3 is TGTGCCAGCAGCTTTGGGGGGCTGGGCGAGCAGTACTTC. Protein sequence: CASSFGGLGEQYF.

Concerning this clone: It is likely a read error: a sequence one base away is far more abundant. At the DNA level, this CDR3 is encoded by other sequences in the same sample as well. The J gene is TRBJ1-5, the V gene TRBV18, with TRBD1 as a possible D gene (6 bases). This CDR3 contains 13 residues. Germline lookup yields CDR1 KGHSH and CDR2 LQKENI. CDR3 region: CASSPQGDQPQHF. CDR3 sequence (DNA): TGTGCCAGCTCACCACAGGGGGATCAGCCACAGCATTTT. The whole variable domain, filled in from reference TRBV18 and TRBJ1-5, reads NAGVMQNPRHLVRRRGQEARLRCSPMKGHSHVYWYRQLPEEGLKFMVYLQKENIIDESGMPKERFSAEFPKEGPSILRIQQVVRGDSAAYFCASSPQGDQPQHFGDGTRLSIL.

CDR3 protein: CASSTSGSNTGELFF. CDR3 bases: TGTGCCAGTAGTACTAGCGGGAGTAACACCGGGGAGCTGTTTTTT. The chain recombines TRBV19 with TRBJ2-2, with 10 bases lining up with TRBD2. This CDR3 region has 15 residues. V was pared by 4 bases and J by 2 bases, with 1 base of the junction left unmatched. The germline gives CDR1 LNHDA, CDR2 SQIVND (reference sequence).

The genes are TRBV25-1 and TRBJ1-1; D is unclear. Germline V gene data show CDR1 as MGHDK and CDR2 as SYGVNS. The CDR3 consists of 14 residues. V lost 2 bases and J lost 4, with 11 bases in between. CDR3 sequence (DNA): TGTGCCAGCAGTGAAACTGGGTGGGGCACTGAAGCTTTCTTT. Protein: CASSETGWGTEAFF.

The V and J genes are TRBV5-1 and TRBJ2-7, with 11 bases fitting TRBD1. The CDR3 contains 14 residues. CDR1 and CDR2 from the germline V gene are SGHRS and YFSETQ. The V segment lost 2 bases and the J segment 6 bases; nucleotides outside the gene matches: 4. The CDR3 nucleotides are TGCGCCAGCAGCTTCCGGACAGGGGGCTCCGAGCAGTACTTC. Its translation: CASSFRTGGSEQYF.

This chain joins TRBV19 and TRBJ1-5, with D uncertain. The CDR3 is 15 residues long. Germline loops: CDR1 LNHDA, CDR2 SQIVND (reference sequence). The V gene lost 6 bases and the J gene lost 10 bases, with 22 bases spanning the gap. CDR3 sequence reads: CASSPDFSGILPQHF. The DNA of the CDR3 is TGTGCCAGTAGCCCCGACTTCTCCGGGATATTACCCCAGCATTTT.

The chain links TRBV28 to TRBJ2-4; tentative D call: TRBD2 (5 bases). Germline CDR1 reads MDHEN; CDR2 reads SYDVKM. The V end was cut by 5 bases, the J end by 4 bases, with 15 bases between. This CDR3 region has 15 residues. CDR3 residues: CASSLRVVKKNIQYF. The CDR3 coding sequence is TGTGCCAGCAGTCTGCGGGTCGTCAAAAAAAACATTCAGTACTTC.

This rearrangement joins TRBV25-1 to TRBJ2-7; 11 nucleotides align to TRBD2. CDR1 and CDR2 from the germline V gene are MGHDK and SYGVNS. The junction had 10 bases not matched to a gene; V was cut back by 6 bases and J by 3 bases. The CDR3 contains 16 residues. Here the CDR3 reads CASSLGDLAGGYEQYF. CDR3 coding DNA: TGTGCCAGCAGCCTTGGGGACCTAGCGGGAGGCTACGAGCAGTACTTC.

A note on this clone: This likely came from a read error, as a far larger clone is one base away. The chain links TRBV30 to TRBJ1-1; D uncertain. CDR1 and CDR2 (germline): GTSNPN, SVGIG (reference sequence). The CDR3 totals 13 residues. CDR3 in amino acids: CARSVGRNTEAFF. In nucleotides, the CDR3 is TGTGCCCGGAGTGTTGGGAGGAACACTGAAGCTTTCTTT.

The gene calls are TRBV30 and TRBJ2-2; D is perhaps TRBD1 or TRBD2 (5 bases each). The CDR3 has 15 residues. Per the germline V gene, CDR1 is GTSNPN and CDR2 is SVGIG (reference sequence). Trimming removed 1 base at V and 7 bases at J, with 16 bases between. CDR3 region: CAWSAGGGTGGELFF. In DNA form, the CDR3 reads TGTGCCTGGAGTGCTGGAGGAGGTACAGGCGGGGAGCTGTTTTTT.

The rearrangement joins TRBV10-1 to TRBJ1-2; D is unresolved. This CDR3 contains 13 residues. Germline V CDR1 and CDR2: WNHNN, SYGVQD (reference sequence). Trimming took off 6 bases at V and 8 bases at J, with 16 bases between the two ends. In nucleotides, the CDR3 is TGCGCCAGCAGGGGTAGACGGTTGTGGGGCTACACCTTC. Translated: CASRGRRLWGYTF.

This chain uses TRBV11-3 with TRBJ2-7, with 7 bases that match TRBD1. Germline loops: CDR1 SGHNT, CDR2 YENEEA. This CDR3 contains 14 residues. V gave up 1 base and J gave up 3 bases; unmatched junction bases: 3. The DNA for the CDR3 is TGTGCCAGCAGCTTAGGAGGGGACAGCTACGAGCAGTACTTC. Its protein is CASSLGGDSYEQYF.

This clone was seen more than once but under ten times. The rearrangement links TRBV4-3 to TRBJ1-2; possible D gene TRBD1, 5 bases. Germline CDR1 and CDR2: LGHNA and YSLEER. V lost 0 bases and J 4 bases, leaving 9 bases between the germline ends. The CDR3 is 14 amino acids. CDR3 region: CASSQDRGIYGYTF. The CDR3 DNA follows: TGCGCCAGCAGCCAAGATCGGGGCATCTATGGCTACACCTTC.